Shown below are 26 T cell receptor beta chains from a single sample sequenced in a study of early T cells in non-severe SARS-CoV-2 infection. TCRdb passed the 5' RACE reads through MiXCR, listing each CDR3 protein once. Here the sample spans around 77,000 distinct CDR3 sequences, 5% being singletons. The specimen comprised whole blood, sampled at baseline. These receptors all stem from an adult who was a healthcare worker with PCR-confirmed SARS-CoV-2 infection or an uninfected control (not recorded which).

This clonotype appeared many times. The rearrangement joins TRBV29-1 to TRBJ2-3; D possibly matches TRBD1 or TRBD2 (5 bases each). Germline assignment: CDR1 SQVTM and CDR2 ANQGSEA. The CDR3 is made up of 12 amino acids. The germline V and J ends were trimmed by 4 bases and 2 bases, with 7 bases remaining between them. The CDR3 bases are TGCAGCGTTGCCGGGGCCACAGATACGCAGTATTTT. Translation: CSVAGATDTQYF.

This clonotype was recorded a few times. The CDR3: CASSPRSAVLRNYGYTF. The CDR3 region has the DNA TGTGCCAGCAGCCCGCGTTCAGCAGTCCTACGTAATTATGGCTACACCTTC. The V and J genes are TRBV9 and TRBJ1-2, with no clear D. Germline values: CDR1 SGDLS, CDR2 YYNGEE. CDR3 size: 17 residues. The V and J ends lost 4 bases and 5 bases respectively, with 24 bases between them.

This clonotype was observed a few times. This rearrangement joins TRBV7-2 to TRBJ2-2, with no clear D. The CDR3 extends over 13 amino acids. Deletions cut 5 bases from V and 1 base from J, with 5 bases between. Germline values: CDR1 SGHTA, CDR2 FQGNSA. CDR3 in DNA: TGTGCCAGCAGCCACGGGAACACCGGGGAGCTGTTTTTT. Its protein is CASSHGNTGELFF.

This chain connects TRBV2 to TRBJ1-2; D is undetermined. CDR3 length equals 11 residues. CDR1 is SNHLY and CDR2 is FYNNEI in the germline V gene. Trimming shortened V by 11 bases and J by 0 bases, and 7 bases separated the two germline ends. The CDR3 sequence: CAAGSNYGYTF. The CDR3 bases are TGTGCCGCGGGATCTAACTATGGCTACACCTTC.

The sample holds many counts of this clonotype. This chain uses TRBV20-1 with TRBJ1-2; a possible D gene is TRBD1 (6 bases). The germline gives CDR1 DFQATT, CDR2 SNEGSKA (reference sequence). The CDR3 sequence is 12 residues long. Trimming cost V 6 bases and J 2 bases, with 10 bases left between them. DNA for the CDR3: TGCAGTGCCCCCACAGGGAACTATGGCTACACCTTC. Translated: CSAPTGNYGYTF.

This clonotype showed up many times. The gene calls are TRBV27 and TRBJ1-1; the D is unclear. The germline CDR1 and CDR2 sequences are MNHEY and SMNVEV (reference sequence). This CDR3 spans 12 amino acids. V dropped 6 bases and J dropped 4 bases, with 9 bases sitting between them. The CDR3 DNA is TGTGCCAGCAGCGACCGAATCACTGAAGCTTTCTTT. Translation gives CASSDRITEAFF.

In this sample, this clonotype turned up many times. This chain uses TRBV9 with TRBJ1-1, with D uncertain. Between the trimmed V and J ends, which lost 4 bases and 1 base, there was a span of 11 bases. CDR1 is SGDLS and CDR2 is YYNGEE in the germline V gene. CDR3 length: 14 residues. CDR3 in amino acids: CASSTGPQNTEAFF. In nucleotides, the CDR3 is TGTGCCAGCAGCACCGGCCCACAGAACACTGAAGCTTTCTTT.

This clonotype was picked up many times. V gene TRBV6-6 combines with J gene TRBJ1-4; D not resolved. The V gene's germline CDR1 is MNHNY and CDR2 SVGAGI (reference sequence). The CDR3 spans 14 residues. V shed 6 bases and J shed 7 bases, with 15 bases lying between them. The DNA of the CDR3 is TGTGCCAGCAGCATCCGGGAGGGAGCTGAAAAACTGTTTTTT. Translating gives CASSIREGAEKLFF.

This clonotype was observed a handful of times. The chain joins TRBV30 to TRBJ2-2, with 11 bases fitting TRBD2. Germline loops: CDR1 GTSNPN, CDR2 SVGIG (reference sequence). CDR3 size: 15 residues. Trimming took 5 bases from V and 0 from J; bases not matched to a gene: 2. CDR3 DNA: TGTGCCTGGGTGGGACTAGCGGCGAACACCGGGGAGCTGTTTTTT. As protein: CAWVGLAANTGELFF.

This clonotype has a handful of counts. This sequence joins TRBV4-1 and TRBJ2-1; TRBD2 aligns across 8 bases. The CDR3 length is 15 residues. The V segment lost 5 bases and the J segment 3 bases; nucleotides outside the gene matches: 6. Germline CDR1 and CDR2: MGHRA and YSYEKL. The CDR3 DNA follows: TGCGCCAGCAGCGAGGAGGGGACTAGCTACAATGAGCAGTTCTTC. It specifies CASSEEGTSYNEQFF.

This sequence joins TRBV5-4 and TRBJ2-3; D gene uncertain. CDR3 length equals 15 residues. Deletions cut 1 base from V and 0 bases from J, with 9 bases between. The germline CDR1 and CDR2 sequences are SGHNT and YYREEE (reference sequence). This CDR3 is CASSLNGDSTDTQYF. The CDR3 DNA is TGTGCCAGCAGCTTGAACGGAGATAGCACAGATACGCAGTATTTT.

There are a few counts of this clonotype. J is TRBJ2-7 and V is TRBV12-3 or TRBV12-4; TRBD2 matches 8 bases. The CDR3 has 15 residues. V was clipped by 5 bases and J by 4 bases; unmatched bases: 10. The CDR3 DNA sequence: TGTGCCAGCAGTCCACAAACTAGCGGAGATTACGAGCAGTACTTC. Its translation is CASSPQTSGDYEQYF.

This clonotype was detected many times. The rearrangement joins TRBV6-5 to TRBJ2-5; possibly TRBD2 for D (5 bases). Germline CDR1 is MNHEY and CDR2 is SVGAGI. Trimming cost V 0 bases and J 1 base, with 9 bases left between them. The CDR3 is made up of 15 amino acids. CDR3 DNA sequence: TGTGCCAGCAGTTACTCATCGGGGTCCCAAGAGACCCAGTACTTC. Translation: CASSYSSGSQETQYF.

This clonotype was seen more than once but under ten times. This sequence joins TRBV28 and TRBJ2-3; TRBD1 matches 10 bases. Germline-derived CDR1 and CDR2 are MDHEN and SYDVKM. CDR3 length: 17 amino acids. V trimming: 3 bases; J trimming: 2 bases; junction bases outside the gene matches: 8. The CDR3 reads CASSFSRDRGYTDTQYF. CDR3 DNA sequence: TGTGCCAGCAGTTTTAGCCGGGACAGGGGATACACAGATACGCAGTATTTT.

This clonotype was observed a handful of times. The rearrangement joins TRBV2 to TRBJ2-2; 7 positions agree with TRBD1. Germline V gene data show CDR1 as SNHLY and CDR2 as FYNNEI. The CDR3 is made up of 13 amino acids. The V and J ends lost 5 bases and 5 bases, in that order; junction bases with no gene match: 2. The DNA of the CDR3 is TGTGCCAGCAGTCGACAGGGTACCGGGGAGCTGTTTTTT. Protein sequence: CASSRQGTGELFF.

This clonotype appeared many times. The rearrangement uses TRBV24-1 and TRBJ2-3; D is uncertain. CDR3 length: 14 residues. Germline V gives CDR1 KGHDR, CDR2 SFDVKD. V lost 10 bases, J lost 0 bases, and 13 bases lay in between. The chain's CDR3 is CATRDWQSTDTQYF. As DNA, the CDR3 is TGTGCCACTCGAGATTGGCAAAGCACAGATACGCAGTATTTT.

This clonotype was found a few times. This rearrangement joins TRBV2 to TRBJ2-1; D is uncertain. V was shortened by 1 base and J by 10 bases, with 5 bases between the two germline ends. Per germline, CDR1 SNHLY and CDR2 FYNNEI. CDR3 size: 11 residues. The CDR3 protein is CASSEGREQFF. For the CDR3, the DNA is TGTGCCAGCAGTGAAGGTCGAGAGCAGTTCTTC.

This clonotype occurred a few times. The chain carries TRBV24-1 and TRBJ2-3; 14 bases line up with TRBD2. Looked up from germline, CDR1 is KGHDR and CDR2 is SFDVKD. V was clipped by 4 bases and J by 0 bases; unmatched bases: 11. The CDR3 totals 20 residues. The CDR3 nucleotides read TGTGCCACCAGTGACCGGACTAGCGGGAGGCCCCTTCCTAGCACAGATACGCAGTATTTT. Translation: CATSDRTSGRPLPSTDTQYF.

This clonotype has a handful of counts. The J gene is TRBJ2-1, the V gene TRBV29-1, with 7 bases identical to TRBD2. V was pared by 6 bases and J by 6 bases, with 14 bases of the junction left unmatched. Germline V gene data show CDR1 as SQVTM and CDR2 as ANQGSEA. This CDR3 is 15 amino acids long. The CDR3 bases are TGCAGCGTCCTGGGAGGGCAGATACTATCCAATGAGCAGTTCTTC. It encodes CSVLGGQILSNEQFF.

Ten or more counts support this clonotype. The V call is TRBV12-3 or TRBV12-4, the J call TRBJ2-6; maybe TRBD2 (5 bases). CDR3 length: 15 amino acids. Trimming left V 6 bases short and J 2 bases short, with 11 bases between. Here the CDR3 reads CASSPGVTGANVLTF. The DNA of the CDR3 is TGTGCCAGCAGCCCCGGGGTGACTGGGGCCAACGTCCTGACTTTC.

The table lists this clonotype with many counts. The chain links TRBV5-4 to TRBJ1-4; no reliable D call. The CDR3 extends over 14 amino acids. From germline, CDR1 is SGHNT and CDR2 YYREEE (reference sequence). Trimming shortened V by 4 bases and J by 8 bases, and 15 bases separated the two germline ends. CDR3 bases: TGTGCCAGCAGCACCGGGGTTGACGGGGAAAAACTGTTTTTT. Residues: CASSTGVDGEKLFF.

In this sample, this clonotype turned up many times. The chain employs TRBV6-5 and TRBJ1-2; D uncertain. The CDR3 has 15 amino acids. Germline V gene lookup returns CDR1 MNHEY and CDR2 SVGAGI. V was clipped by 0 bases and J by 5 bases, with 13 bases between them. The DNA for the CDR3 is TGTGCCAGCAGTTACTCGGGCAGTGGGCTATATGGCTACACCTTC. It translates to CASSYSGSGLYGYTF.

This clonotype was picked up many times. The CDR3 loop reads CASSPRGSPLHF. CDR3 sequence (DNA): TGTGCCAGCAGCCCCCGGGGGTCACCCCTCCACTTT. This rearrangement joins TRBV7-8 to TRBJ1-6, with D possibly being TRBD1 (5 bases). This CDR3 has 12 amino acids. The germline gives CDR1 SGHVS, CDR2 FQNEAQ. The germline V and J ends were trimmed by 5 bases and 10 bases, with 9 bases remaining between them.

There are a few counts of this clonotype. This sequence joins TRBV10-1 and TRBJ1-1; TRBD1 aligns across 7 bases. Per germline, CDR1 WNHNN and CDR2 SYGVQD (reference sequence). The CDR3 is made up of 15 amino acids. V shed 8 bases, J shed 1 base, and the junction held 10 bases outside the gene matches. Here the CDR3 reads CASAPPGQPNTEAFF. The CDR3 DNA is TGCGCCAGCGCCCCTCCGGGACAGCCGAACACTGAAGCTTTCTTT.

This clonotype came up a few times. The chain uses TRBV11-3 and TRBJ2-7, with TRBD1 as a possible D gene (5 bases). The CDR3 sequence is 13 residues long. CDR1 SGHNT and CDR2 YENEEA come from the germline V gene. V was cut by 2 bases and J by 6 bases, with 11 bases left in between. CDR3 nucleotides: TGTGCCAGCAGCTTAAGGCAGGGAAGCGAGCAGTACTTC. Translating it yields CASSLRQGSEQYF.

This clonotype showed up many times. This rearrangement joins TRBV24-1 to TRBJ2-1; 8 nucleotides agree with TRBD1. CDR3 length: 16 amino acids. In germline, CDR1 is KGHDR, CDR2 SFDVKD. Trimming cost V 4 bases and J 8 bases; bases outside gene matches: 12. CDR3 nucleotide sequence: TGTGCCACCAGTGACCCCGGACAGGGACCTTGGGATGAGCAGTTCTTC. Its protein is CATSDPGQGPWDEQFF.